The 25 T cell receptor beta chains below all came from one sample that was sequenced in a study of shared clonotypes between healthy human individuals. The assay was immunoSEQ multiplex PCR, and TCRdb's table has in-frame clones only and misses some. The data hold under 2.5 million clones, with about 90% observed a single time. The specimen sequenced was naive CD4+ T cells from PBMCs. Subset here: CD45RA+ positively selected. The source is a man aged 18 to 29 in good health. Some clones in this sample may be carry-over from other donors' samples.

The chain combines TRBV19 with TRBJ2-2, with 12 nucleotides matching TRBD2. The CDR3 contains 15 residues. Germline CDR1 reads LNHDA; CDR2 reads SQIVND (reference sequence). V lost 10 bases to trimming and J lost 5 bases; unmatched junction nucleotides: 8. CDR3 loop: CATTTSGSVTGELFF. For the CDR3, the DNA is TGTGCCACCACGACTAGCGGGAGTGTTACCGGGGAGCTGTTTTTT.

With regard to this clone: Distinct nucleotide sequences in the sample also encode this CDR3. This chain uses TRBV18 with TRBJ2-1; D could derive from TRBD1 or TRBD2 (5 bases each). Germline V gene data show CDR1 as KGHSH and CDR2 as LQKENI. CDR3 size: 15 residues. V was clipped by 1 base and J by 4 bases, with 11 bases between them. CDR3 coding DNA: TGTGCCAGCTCACCACGGGACCGAGGGTACAATGAGCAGTTCTTC. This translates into CASSPRDRGYNEQFF.

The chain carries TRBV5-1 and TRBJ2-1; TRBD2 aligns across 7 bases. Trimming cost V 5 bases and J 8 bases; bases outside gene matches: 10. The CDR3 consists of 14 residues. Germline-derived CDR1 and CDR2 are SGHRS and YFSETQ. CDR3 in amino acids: CASSGGGPLYEQFF. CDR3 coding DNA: TGCGCCAGCAGTGGGGGAGGGCCCTTATATGAGCAGTTCTTC.

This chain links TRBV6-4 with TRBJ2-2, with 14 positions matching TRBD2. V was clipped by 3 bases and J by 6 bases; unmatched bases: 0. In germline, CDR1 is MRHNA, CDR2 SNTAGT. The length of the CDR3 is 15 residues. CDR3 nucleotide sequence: TGTGCCAGCAGTGAGGGACTAGCGGGAGCCGGGGAGCTGTTTTTT. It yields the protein CASSEGLAGAGELFF.

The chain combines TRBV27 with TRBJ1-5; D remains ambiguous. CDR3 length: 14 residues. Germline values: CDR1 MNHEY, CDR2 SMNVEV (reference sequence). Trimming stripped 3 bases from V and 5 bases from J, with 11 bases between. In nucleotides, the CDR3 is TGTGCCAGCAGTTTTTCTTTGGGTTATCAGCCCCAGCATTTT. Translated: CASSFSLGYQPQHF.

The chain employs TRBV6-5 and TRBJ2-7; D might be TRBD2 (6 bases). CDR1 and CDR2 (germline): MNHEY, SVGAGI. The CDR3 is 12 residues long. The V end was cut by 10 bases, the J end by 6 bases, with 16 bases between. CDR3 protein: CATAAGTGEQYF. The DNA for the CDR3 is TGTGCCACCGCGGCGGGAACGGGCGAGCAGTACTTC.

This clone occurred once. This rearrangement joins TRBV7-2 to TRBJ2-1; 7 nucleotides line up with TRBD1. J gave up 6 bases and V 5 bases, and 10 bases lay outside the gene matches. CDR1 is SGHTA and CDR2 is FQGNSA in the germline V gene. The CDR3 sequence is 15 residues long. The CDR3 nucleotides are TGTGCCAGCAGCCCCTCCCCCCCAGGGGGCAATGAGCAGTTCTTC. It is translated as CASSPSPPGGNEQFF.

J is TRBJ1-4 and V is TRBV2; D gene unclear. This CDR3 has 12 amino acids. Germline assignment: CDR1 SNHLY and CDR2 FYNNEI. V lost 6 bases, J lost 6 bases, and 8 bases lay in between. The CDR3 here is CASRVGDEKLFF. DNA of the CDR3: TGTGCCAGCAGGGTCGGGGATGAAAAACTGTTTTTT.

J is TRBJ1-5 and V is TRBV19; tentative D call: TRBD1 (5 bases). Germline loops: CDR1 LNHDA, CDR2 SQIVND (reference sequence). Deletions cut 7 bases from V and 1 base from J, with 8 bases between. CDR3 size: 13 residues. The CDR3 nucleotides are TGTGCCAGTACCAGACAGAGCAATCAGCCCCAGCATTTT. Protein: CASTRQSNQPQHF.

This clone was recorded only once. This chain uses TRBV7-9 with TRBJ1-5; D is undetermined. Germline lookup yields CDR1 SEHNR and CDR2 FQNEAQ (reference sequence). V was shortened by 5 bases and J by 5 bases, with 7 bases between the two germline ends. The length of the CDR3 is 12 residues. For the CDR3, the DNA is TGTGCCAGCAGCCCCGGTCATCAGCCCCAGCATTTT. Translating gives CASSPGHQPQHF.

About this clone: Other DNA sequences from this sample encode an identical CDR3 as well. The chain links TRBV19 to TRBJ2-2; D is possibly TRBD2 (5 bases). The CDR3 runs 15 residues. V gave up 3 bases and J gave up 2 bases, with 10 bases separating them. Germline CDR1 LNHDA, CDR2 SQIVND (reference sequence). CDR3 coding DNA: TGTGCCAGTAGTATTAGGACTGGAAACACCGGGGAGCTGTTTTTT. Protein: CASSIRTGNTGELFF. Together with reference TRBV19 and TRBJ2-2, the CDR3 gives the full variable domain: DGGITQSPKYLFRKEGQNVTLSCEQNLNHDAMYWYRQDPGQGLRLIYYSQIVNDFQKGDIAEGYSVSREKKESFPLTVTSAQKNPTAFYLCASSIRTGNTGELFFGEGSRLTVL.

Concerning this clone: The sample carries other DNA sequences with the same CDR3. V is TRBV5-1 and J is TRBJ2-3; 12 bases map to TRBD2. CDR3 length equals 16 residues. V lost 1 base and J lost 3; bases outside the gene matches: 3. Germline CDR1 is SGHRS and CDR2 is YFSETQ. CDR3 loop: CASSLPLAGGTDTQYF. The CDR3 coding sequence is TGCGCCAGCAGCTTGCCTCTAGCGGGAGGGACAGATACGCAGTATTTT.

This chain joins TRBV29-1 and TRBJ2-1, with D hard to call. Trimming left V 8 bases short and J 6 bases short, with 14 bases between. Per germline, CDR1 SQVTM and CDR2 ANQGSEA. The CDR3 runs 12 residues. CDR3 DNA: TGCAGCCCGCCCGCCGGCCCCAATGAGCAGTTCTTC. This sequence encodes CSPPAGPNEQFF.

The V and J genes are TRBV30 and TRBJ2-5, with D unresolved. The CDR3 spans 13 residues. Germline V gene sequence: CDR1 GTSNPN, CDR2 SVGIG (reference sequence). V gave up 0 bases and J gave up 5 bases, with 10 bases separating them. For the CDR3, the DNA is TGTGCCTGGAGTGTACTTGGAGTTGAGACCCAGTACTTC. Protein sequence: CAWSVLGVETQYF.

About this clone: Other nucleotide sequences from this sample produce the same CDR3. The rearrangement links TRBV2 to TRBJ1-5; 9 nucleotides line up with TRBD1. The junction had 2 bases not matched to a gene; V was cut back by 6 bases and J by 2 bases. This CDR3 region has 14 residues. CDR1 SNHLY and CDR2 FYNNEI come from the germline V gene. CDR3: CASSGDRGNQPQHF. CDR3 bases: TGTGCCAGCAGCGGGGACAGGGGCAATCAGCCCCAGCATTTT.

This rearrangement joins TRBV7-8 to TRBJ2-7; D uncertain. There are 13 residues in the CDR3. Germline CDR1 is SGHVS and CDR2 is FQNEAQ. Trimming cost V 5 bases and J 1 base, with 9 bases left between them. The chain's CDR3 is CASSPVKSYEQYF. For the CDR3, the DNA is TGTGCCAGCAGCCCCGTTAAGTCCTACGAGCAGTACTTC.

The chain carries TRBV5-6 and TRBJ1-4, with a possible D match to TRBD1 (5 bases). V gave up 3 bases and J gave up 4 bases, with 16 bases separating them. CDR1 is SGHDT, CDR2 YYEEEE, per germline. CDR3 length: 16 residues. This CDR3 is CASSSGLRGSNEKLFF. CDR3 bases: TGTGCCAGCAGCTCCGGACTCCGGGGGAGTAATGAAAAACTGTTTTTT.

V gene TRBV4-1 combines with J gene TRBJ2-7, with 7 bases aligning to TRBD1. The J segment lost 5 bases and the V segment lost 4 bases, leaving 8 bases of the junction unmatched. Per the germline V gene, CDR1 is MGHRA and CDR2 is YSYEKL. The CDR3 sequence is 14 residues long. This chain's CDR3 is CASSRDRVVHEQYF. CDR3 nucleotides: TGCGCCAGCAGCCGGGACAGAGTGGTCCACGAGCAGTACTTC.

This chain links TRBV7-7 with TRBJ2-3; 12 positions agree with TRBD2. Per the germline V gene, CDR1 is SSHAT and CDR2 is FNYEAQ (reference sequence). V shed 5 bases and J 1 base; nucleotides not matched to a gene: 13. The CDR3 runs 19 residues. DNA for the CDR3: TGTGCCAGCAGCCCAGGTCGGCTAGCGGGAGGGACGGGCACAGATACGCAGTATTTT. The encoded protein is CASSPGRLAGGTGTDTQYF. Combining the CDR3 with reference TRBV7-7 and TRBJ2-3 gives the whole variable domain GAGVSQSPRYKVTKRGQDVTLRCDPISSHATLYWYQQALGQGPEFLTYFNYEAQPDKSGLPSDRFSAERPEGSISTLTIQRTEQRDSAMYRCASSPGRLAGGTGTDTQYFGPGTRLTVL.

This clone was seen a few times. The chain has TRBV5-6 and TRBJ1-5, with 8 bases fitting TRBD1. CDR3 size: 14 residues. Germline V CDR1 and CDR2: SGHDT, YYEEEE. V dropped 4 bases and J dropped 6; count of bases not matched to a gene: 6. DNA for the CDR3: TGTGCCAGCAGCCTGGGACAGGCGGGTCAGCCCCAGCATTTT. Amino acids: CASSLGQAGQPQHF.

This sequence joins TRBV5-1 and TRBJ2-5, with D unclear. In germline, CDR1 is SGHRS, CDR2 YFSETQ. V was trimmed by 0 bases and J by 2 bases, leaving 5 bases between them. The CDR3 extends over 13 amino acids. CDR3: CASSLVTQETQYF. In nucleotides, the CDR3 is TGCGCCAGCAGCTTGGTGACTCAAGAGACCCAGTACTTC.

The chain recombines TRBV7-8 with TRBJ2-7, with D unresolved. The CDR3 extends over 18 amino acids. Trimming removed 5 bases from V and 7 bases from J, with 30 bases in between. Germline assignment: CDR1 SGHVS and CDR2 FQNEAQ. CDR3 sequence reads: CASSAFSAVPTEWDEQYF. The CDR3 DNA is TGTGCCAGCAGCGCCTTTTCGGCAGTACCAACCGAGTGGGATGAGCAGTACTTC.

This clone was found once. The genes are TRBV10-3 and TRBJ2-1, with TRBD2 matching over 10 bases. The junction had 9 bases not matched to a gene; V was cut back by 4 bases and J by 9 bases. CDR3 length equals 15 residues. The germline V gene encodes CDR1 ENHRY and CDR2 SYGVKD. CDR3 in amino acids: CAISGQREGRSEQFF. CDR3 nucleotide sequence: TGTGCCATCAGTGGGCAGCGGGAGGGCCGATCTGAGCAGTTCTTC.

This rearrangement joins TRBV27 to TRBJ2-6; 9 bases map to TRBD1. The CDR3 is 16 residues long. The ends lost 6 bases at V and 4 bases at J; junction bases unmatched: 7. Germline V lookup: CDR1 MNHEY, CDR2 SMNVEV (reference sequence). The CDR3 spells CASSLQGAQGANVLTF. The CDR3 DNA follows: TGTGCCAGCAGCCTACAGGGGGCGCAAGGGGCCAACGTCCTGACTTTC.

Written as DNA, the CDR3 is TGTGCCAGCAGCCAAGATCGTAGTAGGGGGTACTACGAGCAGTACTTC. This translates into CASSQDRSRGYYEQYF. The rearrangement uses TRBV14 and TRBJ2-7; D perhaps matches TRBD1 (6 bases). CDR3 length: 16 residues. Between the trimmed V and J ends, which lost 0 bases and 3 bases, there was a span of 15 bases. CDR1 is SGHDN, CDR2 FVKESK, per germline.